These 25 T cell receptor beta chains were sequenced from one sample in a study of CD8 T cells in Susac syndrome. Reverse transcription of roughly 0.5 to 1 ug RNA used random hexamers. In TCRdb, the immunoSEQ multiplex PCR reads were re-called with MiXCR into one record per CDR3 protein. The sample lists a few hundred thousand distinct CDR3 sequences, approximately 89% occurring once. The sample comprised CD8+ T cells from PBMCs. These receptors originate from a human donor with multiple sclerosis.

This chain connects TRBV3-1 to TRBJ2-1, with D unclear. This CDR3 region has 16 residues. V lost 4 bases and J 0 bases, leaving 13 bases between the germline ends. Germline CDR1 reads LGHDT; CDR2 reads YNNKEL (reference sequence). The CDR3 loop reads CASSPSLPSSYNEQFF. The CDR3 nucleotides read TGTGCCAGCAGCCCAAGCCTCCCTAGCTCCTACAATGAGCAGTTCTTC.

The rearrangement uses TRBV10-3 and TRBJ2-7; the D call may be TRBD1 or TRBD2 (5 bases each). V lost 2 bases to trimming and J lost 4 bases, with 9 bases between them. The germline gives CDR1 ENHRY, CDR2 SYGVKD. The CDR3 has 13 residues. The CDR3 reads CAISEGGEYEQYF. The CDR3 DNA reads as TGTGCCATCAGTGAGGGGGGAGAGTACGAGCAGTACTTC.

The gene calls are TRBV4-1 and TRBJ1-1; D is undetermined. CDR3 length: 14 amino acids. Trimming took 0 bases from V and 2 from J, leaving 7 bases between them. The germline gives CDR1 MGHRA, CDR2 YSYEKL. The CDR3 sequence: CASSQDEDNTEAFF. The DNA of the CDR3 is TGCGCCAGCAGCCAAGATGAAGACAACACTGAAGCTTTCTTT.

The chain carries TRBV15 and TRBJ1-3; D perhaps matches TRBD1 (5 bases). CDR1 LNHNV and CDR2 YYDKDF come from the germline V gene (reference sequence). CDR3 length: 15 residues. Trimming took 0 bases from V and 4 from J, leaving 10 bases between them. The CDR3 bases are TGTGCCACCAGCAGAGATCGAGGGGTCGGAAACACCATATATTTT. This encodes CATSRDRGVGNTIYF.

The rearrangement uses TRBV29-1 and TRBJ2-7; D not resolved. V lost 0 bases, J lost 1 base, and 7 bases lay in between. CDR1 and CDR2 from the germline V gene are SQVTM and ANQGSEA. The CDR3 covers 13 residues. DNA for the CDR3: TGCAGCGTTGAAGATCCAGGTTCCTACGAGCAGTACTTC. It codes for CSVEDPGSYEQYF.

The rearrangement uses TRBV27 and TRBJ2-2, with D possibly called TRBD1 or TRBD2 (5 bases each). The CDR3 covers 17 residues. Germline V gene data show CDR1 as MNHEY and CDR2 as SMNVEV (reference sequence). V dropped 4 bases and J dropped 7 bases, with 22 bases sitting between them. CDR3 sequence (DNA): TGTGCCAGCAGTTCCTTCGGCCAAACCGTGGGGGTCGGGGAGCTGTTTTTT. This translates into CASSSFGQTVGVGELFF.

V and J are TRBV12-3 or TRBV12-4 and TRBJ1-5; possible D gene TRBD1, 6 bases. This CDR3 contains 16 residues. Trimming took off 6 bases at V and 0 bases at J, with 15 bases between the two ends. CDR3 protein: CASREGGPHSNQPQHF. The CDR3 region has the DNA TGTGCCAGCAGGGAGGGGGGGCCCCATAGCAATCAGCCCCAGCATTTT.

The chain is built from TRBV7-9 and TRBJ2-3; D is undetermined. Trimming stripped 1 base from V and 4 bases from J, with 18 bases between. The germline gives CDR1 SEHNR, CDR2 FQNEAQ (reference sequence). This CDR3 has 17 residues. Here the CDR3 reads CASSLDLRVFGADTQYF. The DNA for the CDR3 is TGTGCCAGCAGCTTAGATCTCCGGGTCTTCGGCGCAGATACGCAGTATTTT. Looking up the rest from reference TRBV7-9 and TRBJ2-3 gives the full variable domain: DTGVSQNPRHKITKRGQNVTFRCDPISEHNRLYWYRQTLGQGPEFLTYFQNEAQLEKSRLLSDRFSAERPKGSFSTLEIQRTEQGDSAMYLCASSLDLRVFGADTQYFGPGTRLTVL.

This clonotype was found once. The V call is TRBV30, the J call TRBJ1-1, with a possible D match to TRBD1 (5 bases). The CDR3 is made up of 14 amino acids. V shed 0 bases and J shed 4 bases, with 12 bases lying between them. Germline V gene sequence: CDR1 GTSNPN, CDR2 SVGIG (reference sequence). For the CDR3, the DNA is TGTGCCTGGAGTGTACTGGGGGATGGCACTGAAGCTTTCTTT. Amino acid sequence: CAWSVLGDGTEAFF.

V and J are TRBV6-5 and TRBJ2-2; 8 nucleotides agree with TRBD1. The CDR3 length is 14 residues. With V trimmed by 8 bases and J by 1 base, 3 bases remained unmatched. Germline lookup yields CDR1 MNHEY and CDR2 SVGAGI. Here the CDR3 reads CASAQGGNTGELFF. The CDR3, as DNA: TGTGCCAGCGCACAGGGGGGGAACACCGGGGAGCTGTTTTTT.

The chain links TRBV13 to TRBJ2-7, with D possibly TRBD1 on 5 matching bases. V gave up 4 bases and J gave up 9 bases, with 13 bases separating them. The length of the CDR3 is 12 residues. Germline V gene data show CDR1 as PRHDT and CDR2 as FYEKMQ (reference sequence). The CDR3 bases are TGTGCCAGCAGCTCCGGATATACAGGGCAGTACTTC. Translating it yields CASSSGYTGQYF.

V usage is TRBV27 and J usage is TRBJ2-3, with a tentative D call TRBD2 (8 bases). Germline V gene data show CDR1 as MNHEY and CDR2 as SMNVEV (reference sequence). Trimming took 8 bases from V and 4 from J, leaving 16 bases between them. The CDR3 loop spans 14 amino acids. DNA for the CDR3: TGTGCCAGCGGTTATAGCGGGACAGCAGATACGCAGTATTTT. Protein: CASGYSGTADTQYF.

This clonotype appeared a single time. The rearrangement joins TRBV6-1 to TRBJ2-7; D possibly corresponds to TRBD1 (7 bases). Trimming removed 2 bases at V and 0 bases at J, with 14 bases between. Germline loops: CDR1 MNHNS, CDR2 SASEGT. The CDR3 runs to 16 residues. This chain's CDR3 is CASSEWWQGGSYEQYF. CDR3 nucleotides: TGTGCCAGCAGTGAATGGTGGCAGGGGGGCTCCTACGAGCAGTACTTC.

Here the CDR3 reads CASSMASGRAPSNEQFF. Written as DNA, the CDR3 is TGTGCCAGTAGTATGGCGAGCGGGAGGGCCCCGAGCAATGAGCAGTTCTTC. V is TRBV19 and J is TRBJ2-1; TRBD2 matches 10 bases. With 3 bases clipped from V and 6 bases from J, the junction kept 11 bases outside the gene matches. CDR1 LNHDA and CDR2 SQIVND come from the germline V gene (reference sequence). The CDR3 covers 17 residues.

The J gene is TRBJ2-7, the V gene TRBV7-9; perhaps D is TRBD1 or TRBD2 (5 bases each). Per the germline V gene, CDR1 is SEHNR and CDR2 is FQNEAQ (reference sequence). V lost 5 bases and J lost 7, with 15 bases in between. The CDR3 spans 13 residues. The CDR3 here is CASSVGDPGEQYF. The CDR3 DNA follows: TGTGCCAGCAGCGTAGGGGACCCGGGGGAGCAGTACTTC.

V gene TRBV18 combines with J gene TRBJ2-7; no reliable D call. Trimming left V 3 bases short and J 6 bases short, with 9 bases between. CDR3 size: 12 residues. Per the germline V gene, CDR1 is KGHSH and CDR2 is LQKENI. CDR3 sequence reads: CASSPTPTEQYF. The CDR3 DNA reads TGTGCCAGCTCACCCACTCCGACCGAGCAGTACTTC.

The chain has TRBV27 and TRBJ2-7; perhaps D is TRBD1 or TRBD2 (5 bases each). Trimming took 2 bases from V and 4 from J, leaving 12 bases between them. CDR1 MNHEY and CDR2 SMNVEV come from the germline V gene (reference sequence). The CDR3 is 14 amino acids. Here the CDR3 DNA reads TGTGCCAGCAGTTTACCCGGGGCTAGGTACGAGCAGTACTTC. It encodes CASSLPGARYEQYF.

CDR3 DNA: TGTGCCAGCAGCCCATGGGACAGCTTAGGGAGGGCGGACACTGAAGCTTTCTTT. This encodes CASSPWDSLGRADTEAFF. The gene calls are TRBV11-2 and TRBJ1-1; TRBD1 aligns across 7 bases. The J segment lost 3 bases and the V segment lost 5 bases, leaving 18 bases of the junction unmatched. The CDR3 has 18 amino acids. Germline V gene data show CDR1 as SGHAT and CDR2 as FQNNGV.

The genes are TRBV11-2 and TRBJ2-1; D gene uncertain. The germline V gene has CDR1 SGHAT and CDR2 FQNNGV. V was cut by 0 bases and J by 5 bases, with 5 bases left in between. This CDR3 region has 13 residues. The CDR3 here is CASSLDPHNEQFF. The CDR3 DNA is TGTGCCAGCAGCTTAGATCCCCACAATGAGCAGTTCTTC.

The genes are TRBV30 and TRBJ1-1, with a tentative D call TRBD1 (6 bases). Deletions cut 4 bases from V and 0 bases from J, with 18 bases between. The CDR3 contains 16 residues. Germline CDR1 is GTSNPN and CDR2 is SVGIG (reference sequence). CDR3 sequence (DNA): TGTGCCTGGATCCCCCCCGGGGGCTATATGAACACTGAAGCTTTCTTT. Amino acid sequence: CAWIPPGGYMNTEAFF.

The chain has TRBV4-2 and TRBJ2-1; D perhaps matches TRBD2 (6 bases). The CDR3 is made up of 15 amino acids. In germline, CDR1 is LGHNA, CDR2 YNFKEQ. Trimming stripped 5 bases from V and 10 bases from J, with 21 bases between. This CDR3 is CASSYPGTDAPEQFF. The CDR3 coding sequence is TGTGCCAGCAGCTACCCCGGGACTGATGCCCCCGAGCAGTTCTTC.

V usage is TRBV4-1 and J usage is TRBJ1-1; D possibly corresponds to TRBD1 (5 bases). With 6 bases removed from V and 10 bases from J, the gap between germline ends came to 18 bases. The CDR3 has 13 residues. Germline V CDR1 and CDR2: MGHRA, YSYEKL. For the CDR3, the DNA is TGCGCCAGCAGAATGATGGGGGGACGGGGAGCTTTCTTT. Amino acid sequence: CASRMMGGRGAFF.

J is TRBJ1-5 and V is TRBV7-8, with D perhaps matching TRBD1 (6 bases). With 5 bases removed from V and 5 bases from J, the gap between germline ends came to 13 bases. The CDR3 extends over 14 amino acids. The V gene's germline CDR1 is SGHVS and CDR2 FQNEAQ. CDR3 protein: CASSRRQVDQPQHF. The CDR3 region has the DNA TGTGCCAGCAGCAGACGACAGGTGGATCAGCCCCAGCATTTT.

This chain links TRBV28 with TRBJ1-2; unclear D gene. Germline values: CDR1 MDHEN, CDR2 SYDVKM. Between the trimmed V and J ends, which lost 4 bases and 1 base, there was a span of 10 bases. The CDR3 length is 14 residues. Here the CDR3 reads CASSSLGSNYGYTF. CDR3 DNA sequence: TGTGCCAGCAGTTCCCTGGGGAGTAACTATGGCTACACCTTC.

The CDR3 coding sequence is TGCAGCGTTGAAAGAATGACTAGCGGGAAAGTTTCCTACAATGAGCAGTTCTTC. Translating gives CSVERMTSGKVSYNEQFF. The chain links TRBV29-1 to TRBJ2-1, with 11 bases lining up with TRBD2. V lost 2 bases and J lost 1; bases outside the gene matches: 10. The CDR3 loop spans 18 amino acids. In germline, CDR1 is SQVTM, CDR2 ANQGSEA.